The 9 T cell receptor beta chains below were found in one sample sequenced in a study of blood T cell repertoires in COVID-19. Profiling relied on immunoSEQ multiplex PCR, and the TCRdb table lists in-frame clones only, not all of them. The table lists roughly 300,000 clones, around nine tenths of them singletons. Sequencing was performed on PBMCs or T cells enriched from blood (not recorded which). All receptors derive from a woman in her twenties or thirties who had recovered from COVID-19.

CDR3 amino acids: CASSLPGDYGYTF. Here the CDR3 DNA reads TGTGCCAGCAGCTTGCCAGGGGACTATGGCTACACCTTC. The V gene is TRBV5-6, the J gene TRBJ1-2, with D possibly TRBD1 on 6 matching bases. CDR3 length equals 13 residues. The V end was cut by 1 base, the J end by 3 bases, with 7 bases between. Germline V gene data show CDR1 as SGHDT and CDR2 as YYEEEE.

This chain connects TRBV27 to TRBJ1-1, with D perhaps matching TRBD1 (5 bases). This CDR3 contains 15 residues. Germline V gene sequence: CDR1 MNHEY, CDR2 SMNVEV (reference sequence). Trimming removed 3 bases at V and 6 bases at J, with 17 bases between. The CDR3 loop is CASSFPGPEGSEAFF. The CDR3 DNA sequence: TGTGCCAGCAGTTTCCCGGGACCGGAGGGGTCTGAAGCTTTCTTT.

The rearrangement joins TRBV30 to TRBJ1-1; 9 bases fit TRBD1. The trim removed 6 bases at V and 3 bases at J, leaving 8 bases unmatched. The CDR3 length is 14 residues. Germline values: CDR1 GTSNPN, CDR2 SVGIG (reference sequence). CDR3: CACLNRGRDTEAFF. CDR3 sequence (DNA): TGTGCCTGCCTCAACAGGGGGCGGGACACTGAAGCTTTCTTT. Full variable domain (outside the CDR3, taken from reference TRBV30 and TRBJ1-1): SQTIHQWPATLVQPVGSPLSLECTVEGTSNPNLYWYRQAAGRGLQLLFYSVGIGQISSEVPQNLSASRPQDRQFILSSKKLLLSDSGFYLCACLNRGRDTEAFFGQGTRLTVV.

The V and J genes are TRBV19 and TRBJ1-1, with 7 bases matching TRBD1. The ends lost 9 bases at V and 1 base at J; junction bases unmatched: 5. The CDR3 runs 13 residues. Germline loops: CDR1 LNHDA, CDR2 SQIVND (reference sequence). Here the CDR3 DNA reads TGTGCCAGCCAGGGACAGAAGAACACTGAAGCTTTCTTT. Encoded protein: CASQGQKNTEAFF.

There are a few counts of this clone. V is TRBV7-9 and J is TRBJ2-1, with 9 bases fitting TRBD2. V lost 7 bases to trimming and J lost 8 bases; unmatched junction nucleotides: 12. The CDR3 runs 15 residues. Germline CDR1 reads SEHNR; CDR2 reads FQNEAQ (reference sequence). CDR3: CASTKSGLALDEQFF. The DNA of the CDR3 is TGTGCCAGCACTAAGTCGGGACTAGCCCTTGATGAGCAGTTCTTC.

V usage is TRBV24-1 and J usage is TRBJ2-3; 8 nucleotides line up with TRBD1. Germline V gives CDR1 KGHDR, CDR2 SFDVKD. Losses at the gene ends were 5 bases for V and 1 base for J; bases not matched to a gene: 4. The length of the CDR3 is 15 residues. This CDR3 is CATSGGQGGTDTQYF. The CDR3 coding sequence is TGTGCCACCAGTGGCGGACAGGGCGGCACAGATACGCAGTATTTT.

The rearrangement links TRBV6-6 to TRBJ1-1; 7 nucleotides match TRBD1. CDR1 is MNHNY, CDR2 SVGAGI, per germline (reference sequence). This CDR3 has 15 residues. Unmatched junction bases numbered 7, after V lost 2 bases and J lost 4 bases. As DNA, the CDR3 is TGTGCCAGCAGTTACCCACTGACAGGGAGCACTGAAGCTTTCTTT. Encoded protein: CASSYPLTGSTEAFF.

The chain combines TRBV19 with TRBJ1-1; D remains unclear. Germline loops: CDR1 LNHDA, CDR2 SQIVND (reference sequence). The CDR3 has 15 residues. V was clipped by 4 bases and J by 1 base, with 13 bases between them. CDR3 loop: CASSTGQATNTEAFF. The CDR3 bases are TGTGCCAGTAGTACCGGTCAGGCGACGAACACTGAAGCTTTCTTT. The full variable domain, with the rest looked up from reference TRBV19 and TRBJ1-1, is DGGITQSPKYLFRKEGQNVTLSCEQNLNHDAMYWYRQDPGQGLRLIYYSQIVNDFQKGDIAEGYSVSREKKESFPLTVTSAQKNPTAFYLCASSTGQATNTEAFFGQGTRLTVV.

The chain carries TRBV4-3 and TRBJ1-4; D is possibly TRBD1 (6 bases). Per the germline V gene, CDR1 is LGHNA and CDR2 is YSLEER. Trimming shortened V by 0 bases and J by 8 bases, and 16 bases separated the two germline ends. This CDR3 spans 16 amino acids. This CDR3 reads CASSQDPVQGGEKLFF. In DNA form, the CDR3 reads TGCGCCAGCAGCCAAGATCCCGTACAGGGCGGAGAAAAACTGTTTTTT.